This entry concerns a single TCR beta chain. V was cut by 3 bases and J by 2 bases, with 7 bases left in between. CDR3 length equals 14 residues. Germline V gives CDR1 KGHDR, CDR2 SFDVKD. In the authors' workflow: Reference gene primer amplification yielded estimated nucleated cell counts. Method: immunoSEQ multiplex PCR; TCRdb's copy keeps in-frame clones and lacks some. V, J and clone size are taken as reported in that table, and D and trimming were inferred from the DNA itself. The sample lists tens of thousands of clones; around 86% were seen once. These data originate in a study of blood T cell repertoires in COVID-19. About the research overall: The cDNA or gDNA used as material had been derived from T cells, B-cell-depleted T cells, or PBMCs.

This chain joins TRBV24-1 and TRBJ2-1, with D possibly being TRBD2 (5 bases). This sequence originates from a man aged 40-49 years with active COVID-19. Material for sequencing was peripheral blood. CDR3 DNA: TGTGCCACCAGTGATCCCGGGACCTACAATGAGCAGTTCTTC. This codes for CATSDPGTYNEQFF.